The rows below give T cell receptor beta chains drawn from one sample of a study of Graves' ophthalmopathy and Graves' hyperthyroidism. TCRdb recomputed calls from the multiplex PCR reads with MiXCR, one row per CDR3 protein. The sample yields over a million distinct CDR3 sequences, about 36% seen once. Sample: peripheral blood or thyroid tissue (not recorded which). Every receptor here comes from an adult man with Graves' hyperthyroidism. The CDR3 runs from the conserved cysteine through the conserved F or W. A D gene is named only where the DNA matches it firmly. Expanded clones are given a class, and other clones once, few, many or no size at all.

clone size: few
J gene: TRBJ2-2
D gene: TRBD2
V gene: TRBV6-5
CDR3 DNA: TGTGCCAGCAGTTCATATAGCGGGAAAGACACCGGGGAGCTGTTTTTT
CDR3 protein: CASSSYSGKDTGELFF

clone size: .
J gene: TRBJ2-7
D gene: .
V gene: TRBV7-9
CDR3 DNA: TGTGCCAGCAGCCCGGGACCGGGGGCCGGAGGGACCTACGAGCAGTACTTC
CDR3 protein: CASSPGPGAGGTYEQYF

clone size: .
J gene: TRBJ2-7
D gene: TRBD2
V gene: TRBV2
CDR3 DNA: TGTGCCAGCAGTCGGGAGGGACGGTGGTACGAGCAGTACTTC
CDR3 protein: CASSREGRWYEQYF

clone size: once
J gene: TRBJ2-5
D gene: TRBD1
V gene: TRBV12-3/TRBV12-4
CDR3 DNA: TGTGCCAGCAGGATACGGGACAGCCCCCAAGAGACCCAGTACTTC
CDR3 protein: CASRIRDSPQETQYF

clone size: many
J gene: TRBJ2-7
D gene: TRBD1
V gene: TRBV12-3/TRBV12-4
CDR3 DNA: TGTGCCAGCACTGACAGGGTATCCGAGCAGTACTTC
CDR3 protein: CASTDRVSEQYF

clone size: .
J gene: TRBJ1-1
D gene: .
V gene: TRBV6-6
CDR3 DNA: TGTGCCAGCAGTGACGACCTGGGTGGACTGGAAGCTTTCTTT
CDR3 protein: CASSDDLGGLEAFF

clone size: many
J gene: TRBJ1-1
D gene: TRBD1
V gene: TRBV10-3
CDR3 DNA: TGTGCCATCAGTGAGTCGAGACCGGGACAGGGGAACACTGAAGCTTTCTTT
CDR3 protein: CAISESRPGQGNTEAFF

clone size: few
J gene: TRBJ1-1
D gene: .
V gene: TRBV9
CDR3 DNA: TGTGCCAGCGGAGGAGCTTGGGCTTTCTTT
CDR3 protein: CASGGAWAFF

clone size: few
J gene: TRBJ2-7
D gene: TRBD2
V gene: TRBV6-2/TRBV6-3
CDR3 DNA: TGTGCCAGCAGTCACAGACTAGCGGGAGCATCATTCCAGCAGTACTTC
CDR3 protein: CASSHRLAGASFQQYF

clone size: many
J gene: TRBJ1-1
D gene: .
V gene: TRBV24-1
CDR3 DNA: TGTGCCACCAGTGATTGGGGGGAGACTTTCTTT
CDR3 protein: CATSDWGETFF

clone size: .
J gene: TRBJ2-7
D gene: .
V gene: TRBV6-1
CDR3 DNA: TGTGCCAGCGACCCACAGGCTAGCTACGAGCAGTACTTC
CDR3 protein: CASDPQASYEQYF

clone size: few
J gene: TRBJ2-7
D gene: TRBD2
V gene: TRBV7-8
CDR3 DNA: TGTGCCAGCAGCTTAGATTCTCCCCTAGCGGGAGCCTACGAGCAGTACTTC
CDR3 protein: CASSLDSPLAGAYEQYF

clone size: .
J gene: TRBJ2-3
D gene: TRBD2
V gene: TRBV2
CDR3 DNA: TGTGCCAGCACCGGGGGGTGGAGGCTGAGCACAGATACGCAGTATTTT
CDR3 protein: CASTGGWRLSTDTQYF

clone size: many
J gene: TRBJ1-5
D gene: TRBD1
V gene: TRBV5-1
CDR3 DNA: TGCGCCAGCAGCCCGGGACAGGTAGGCCAGCCCCAGCATTTT
CDR3 protein: CASSPGQVGQPQHF

clone size: .
J gene: TRBJ1-2
D gene: .
V gene: TRBV20-1
CDR3 DNA: TGCAGTGCTAGCAGGGCCGGATTCCGGGGCTACACCTTC
CDR3 protein: CSASRAGFRGYTF

clone size: .
J gene: TRBJ1-1
D gene: TRBD1
V gene: TRBV4-2
CDR3 DNA: TGTGCCAGCAGCCAAGGACCCGGGACAGGGGGCGCCTTCACTGAAGCTTTCTTT
CDR3 protein: CASSQGPGTGGAFTEAFF

clone size: once
J gene: TRBJ1-6
D gene: .
V gene: TRBV7-2
CDR3 DNA: TGTGCCAGCAGCTTAAATGTGGGGGGCGGGGGTTCACCCCTCCACTTT
CDR3 protein: CASSLNVGGGGSPLHF

clone size: .
J gene: TRBJ1-5
D gene: .
V gene: TRBV9
CDR3 DNA: TGTGCCAGCAGCCCCTGGGACATTCTTCAGCCCCAGCATTTT
CDR3 protein: CASSPWDILQPQHF

clone size: many
J gene: TRBJ1-2
D gene: .
V gene: TRBV6-5
CDR3 DNA: TGTGCCAGCAGTTACTCGACCGCCGCGACAGGCCTCGATGGCTACACCTTC
CDR3 protein: CASSYSTAATGLDGYTF

clone size: once
J gene: TRBJ2-7
D gene: .
V gene: TRBV29-1
CDR3 DNA: TGCAGCTGGAAGGGGAACGAGCAGTACTTC
CDR3 protein: CSWKGNEQYF

clone size: .
J gene: TRBJ1-6
D gene: .
V gene: TRBV20-1
CDR3 DNA: TGCAGTGCAGCCGGTGGGTTGACGGGCAATTCACCCCTCCACTTT
CDR3 protein: CSAAGGLTGNSPLHF

clone size: few
J gene: TRBJ2-7
D gene: TRBD2
V gene: TRBV9
CDR3 DNA: TGCGCCAGCAGTGCCGGACTAGCGGGAGGAAAATACGAGCAGTACTTC
CDR3 protein: CASSAGLAGGKYEQYF

clone size: many
J gene: TRBJ1-5
D gene: .
V gene: TRBV6-6
CDR3 DNA: TGTGCCAGCAGCTCGACGGACAATCAGCCCCAGCATTTT
CDR3 protein: CASSSTDNQPQHF

clone size: many
J gene: TRBJ2-7
D gene: .
V gene: TRBV7-9
CDR3 DNA: TGTGCCAGCAGCTTTCAGGGGTCCTACGAGCAGTACTTC
CDR3 protein: CASSFQGSYEQYF

clone size: many
J gene: TRBJ1-1
D gene: .
V gene: TRBV19
CDR3 DNA: TGTGCCAGTAGTATCGTTCTATTTGAGTTCGGGACTGAAGCTTTCTTT
CDR3 protein: CASSIVLFEFGTEAFF

clone size: .
J gene: TRBJ2-2
D gene: .
V gene: TRBV29-1
CDR3 DNA: TGCAGCGTTGTAAGCGACAATGAGCAGTTTTTT
CDR3 protein: CSVVSDNEQFF

clone size: many
J gene: TRBJ2-7
D gene: TRBD2
V gene: TRBV20-1
CDR3 DNA: TGCAGTGCTAGAGATCGGACTAGCGCGGTGCGGGGGCAGTACTTC
CDR3 protein: CSARDRTSAVRGQYF

clone size: .
J gene: TRBJ1-1
D gene: .
V gene: TRBV7-9
CDR3 DNA: TGTGCCAGCAGCTCAGGGACTGATGCGGGGAACACTGAAGCTTTCTTT
CDR3 protein: CASSSGTDAGNTEAFF

clone size: .
J gene: TRBJ2-2
D gene: .
V gene: TRBV7-9
CDR3 DNA: TGTGCCAGCAGCTTTTACGCGAACACCGGGGAGCTGTTTTTT
CDR3 protein: CASSFYANTGELFF

clone size: .
J gene: TRBJ1-2
D gene: TRBD1
V gene: TRBV10-3
CDR3 DNA: TGTGCCAGCACCTATAGGGACAGGGGAGAAGATGGCTACACCTTC
CDR3 protein: CASTYRDRGEDGYTF